These 13 T cell receptor beta chains were all obtained from the same sample, sequenced in a study of shared clonotypes between healthy human individuals. Data came from immunoSEQ multiplex PCR; TCRdb stores just in-frame clones and leaves some out. The sample comprises about 1.4 million clones, approximately 97% of which are singletons, and over 1% rests with the top ten. Material: naive CD4+ T cells sorted from blood. Subset: CD45RA+ positively selected. All receptors come from a man aged 25-45 years in good health.

Of note for this clone: This sample includes further DNA sequences coding for the same CDR3. V and J are TRBV2 and TRBJ2-7, with D unresolved. V dropped 1 base and J dropped 3 bases, with 4 bases sitting between them. The CDR3 sequence is 12 residues long. Germline V gene data show CDR1 as SNHLY and CDR2 as FYNNEI. DNA for the CDR3: TGTGCCAGCAGTGAAGGCCTCTACGAGCAGTACTTC. Protein: CASSEGLYEQYF.

This chain uses TRBV6-6 with TRBJ1-2; D might be TRBD1 (5 bases). From germline, CDR1 is MNHNY and CDR2 SVGAGI (reference sequence). V was pared by 6 bases and J by 5 bases, with 16 bases between. The CDR3 totals 14 residues. CDR3 sequence: CASSKTGTSYGYTF. DNA of the CDR3: TGTGCCAGCAGCAAAACCGGGACCAGTTATGGCTACACCTTC.

This sequence joins TRBV28 and TRBJ1-1; D call uncertain. Germline V lookup: CDR1 MDHEN, CDR2 SYDVKM. The CDR3 is 13 residues long. Trimming stripped 8 bases from V and 3 bases from J, with 13 bases between. The CDR3 DNA follows: TGTGCCAGCGTTCGGGGTTTCTACACTGAAGCTTTCTTT. Translated, it gives CASVRGFYTEAFF.

This sequence joins TRBV9 and TRBJ2-6; 7 nucleotides agree with TRBD1. The CDR3 is 18 residues long. Germline loops: CDR1 SGDLS, CDR2 YYNGEE. V was pared by 4 bases and J by 2 bases, with 12 bases of the junction left unmatched. The CDR3 DNA reads TGTGCCAGCAGCCTGCGGACAGGAAGGCCTCCTGGGGCCAACGTCCTGACTTTC. It specifies CASSLRTGRPPGANVLTF.

A note on this clone: The same CDR3 arises from other DNA sequences in this sample as well. The chain carries TRBV30 and TRBJ2-7, with D possibly matching TRBD2 (5 bases). The germline gives CDR1 GTSNPN, CDR2 SVGIG (reference sequence). Trimming took 3 bases from V and 2 from J, leaving 8 bases between them. The CDR3 is 12 amino acids. The CDR3 DNA reads TGTGCCTGGAGAACCGGGACCTACGAGCAGTACTTC. It specifies CAWRTGTYEQYF.

This chain links TRBV14 with TRBJ2-5, with D perhaps TRBD1 or TRBD2 (5 bases each). Germline loops: CDR1 SGHDN, CDR2 FVKESK. The CDR3 totals 16 residues. V lost 1 base and J lost 1, with 13 bases in between. The CDR3 here is CASSQGDGYPQETQYF. CDR3 nucleotide sequence: TGTGCCAGCAGCCAAGGGGACGGGTACCCCCAAGAGACCCAGTACTTC.

The chain links TRBV9 to TRBJ2-5; D is perhaps TRBD1 (6 bases). CDR1 and CDR2 from the germline V gene are SGDLS and YYNGEE. The CDR3 is 15 amino acids. V was clipped by 4 bases and J by 1 base, with 14 bases between them. CDR3 region: CASSSRTVSQETQYF. CDR3 in DNA: TGTGCCAGCAGCTCCCGGACAGTCTCCCAAGAGACCCAGTACTTC.

The V and J genes are TRBV6-6 and TRBJ2-7; D is perhaps TRBD1 (6 bases). Trimming removed 6 bases from V and 4 bases from J, with 10 bases in between. The CDR3 is 12 residues long. Looked up from germline, CDR1 is MNHNY and CDR2 is SVGAGI (reference sequence). CDR3 coding DNA: TGTGCCAGCAGACAGGGAAAATACGAGCAGTACTTC. Residues: CASRQGKYEQYF.

This chain joins TRBV9 and TRBJ2-1; 8 nucleotides match TRBD2. This CDR3 region has 16 residues. Germline lookup yields CDR1 SGDLS and CDR2 YYNGEE. The V and J ends lost 2 bases and 2 bases, in that order; junction bases with no gene match: 6. The CDR3 bases are TGTGCCAGCAGCGTCTCTAGCGGGCCTACCTACAATGAGCAGTTCTTC. Translating it yields CASSVSSGPTYNEQFF.

J is TRBJ2-7 and V is TRBV28; either TRBD1 or TRBD2 may fit D (5 bases each). Germline CDR1 and CDR2: MDHEN and SYDVKM. The V gene lost 3 bases and the J gene lost 6 bases, with 15 bases spanning the gap. This CDR3 contains 14 residues. The CDR3 coding sequence is TGTGCCAGCAGTTTCCAAAGGTACGGGGCCGAGCAGTACTTC. Its translation is CASSFQRYGAEQYF.

V is TRBV27 and J is TRBJ2-7; D uncertain. The V gene lost 8 bases and the J gene lost 6 bases, with 20 bases spanning the gap. This CDR3 is 14 amino acids long. Germline assignment: CDR1 MNHEY and CDR2 SMNVEV (reference sequence). CDR3 in amino acids: CASGPRPSLTEQYF. For the CDR3, the DNA is TGTGCCAGCGGCCCGAGACCATCCCTCACCGAGCAGTACTTC.

The chain is built from TRBV6-6 and TRBJ1-1, with D hard to call. The germline CDR1 and CDR2 sequences are MNHNY and SVGAGI (reference sequence). This CDR3 is 15 amino acids long. V was trimmed by 0 bases and J by 4 bases, leaving 12 bases between them. This CDR3 is CASSYSKPTGTEAFF. The CDR3 nucleotides are TGTGCCAGCAGTTACTCGAAGCCGACGGGCACTGAAGCTTTCTTT.

The V call is TRBV5-1, the J call TRBJ2-5, with 15 bases that match TRBD2. From germline, CDR1 is SGHRS and CDR2 YFSETQ. After removal of 1 base from V and 5 bases from J, the junction contained 3 bases not matched to a gene. CDR3 length: 16 amino acids. CDR3 in DNA: TGCGCCAGCAGCTTGTATGGACTAGCGGGAGGGGAGACCCAGTACTTC. Protein: CASSLYGLAGGETQYF. Full variable domain (outside the CDR3, taken from reference TRBV5-1 and TRBJ2-5): KAGVTQTPRYLIKTRGQQVTLSCSPISGHRSVSWYQQTPGQGLQFLFEYFSETQRNKGNFPGRFSGRQFSNSRSEMNVSTLELGDSALYLCASSLYGLAGGETQYFGPGTRLLVL.